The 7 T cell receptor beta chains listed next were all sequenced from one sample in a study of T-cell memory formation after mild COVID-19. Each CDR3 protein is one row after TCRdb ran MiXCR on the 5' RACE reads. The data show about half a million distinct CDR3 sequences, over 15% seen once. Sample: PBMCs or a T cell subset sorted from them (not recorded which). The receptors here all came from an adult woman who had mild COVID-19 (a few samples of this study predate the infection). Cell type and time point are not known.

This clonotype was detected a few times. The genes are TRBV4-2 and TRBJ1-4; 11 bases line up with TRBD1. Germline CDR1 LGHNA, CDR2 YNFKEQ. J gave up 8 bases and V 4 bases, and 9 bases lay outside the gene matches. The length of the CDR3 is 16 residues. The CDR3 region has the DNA TGTGCCAGCAGCCTCTCCCCGGGACAGGGGGGAGAAAAACTGTTTTTT. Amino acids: CASSLSPGQGGEKLFF.

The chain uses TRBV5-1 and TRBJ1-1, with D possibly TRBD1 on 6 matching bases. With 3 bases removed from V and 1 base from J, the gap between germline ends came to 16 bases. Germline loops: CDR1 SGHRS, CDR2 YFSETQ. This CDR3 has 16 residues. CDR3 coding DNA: TGCGCCAGCAGCTCCCGGGACACCCGGAGGAACACTGAAGCTTTCTTT. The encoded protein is CASSSRDTRRNTEAFF.

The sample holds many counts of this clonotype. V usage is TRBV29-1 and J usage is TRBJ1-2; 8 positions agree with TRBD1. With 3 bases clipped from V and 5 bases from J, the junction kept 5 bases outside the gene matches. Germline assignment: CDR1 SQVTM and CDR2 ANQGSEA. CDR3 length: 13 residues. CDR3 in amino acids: CSVDRTGQYGYTF. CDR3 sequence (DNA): TGCAGCGTTGACAGGACAGGGCAATATGGCTACACCTTC.

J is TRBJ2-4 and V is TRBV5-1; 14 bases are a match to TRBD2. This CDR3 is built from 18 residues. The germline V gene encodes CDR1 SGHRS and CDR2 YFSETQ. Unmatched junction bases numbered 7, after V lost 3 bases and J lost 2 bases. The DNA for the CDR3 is TGCGCCAGCAGCTATGGACTAGCGGGAGGTTCAACCAAAAACATTCAGTACTTC. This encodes CASSYGLAGGSTKNIQYF.

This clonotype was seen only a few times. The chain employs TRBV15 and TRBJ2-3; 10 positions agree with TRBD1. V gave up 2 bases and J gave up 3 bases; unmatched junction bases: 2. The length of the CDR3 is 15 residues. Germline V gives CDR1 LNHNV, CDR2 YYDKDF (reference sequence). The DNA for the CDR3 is TGTGCCACCAGCAGATGGACAGGGGGTACAGATACGCAGTATTTT. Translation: CATSRWTGGTDTQYF.

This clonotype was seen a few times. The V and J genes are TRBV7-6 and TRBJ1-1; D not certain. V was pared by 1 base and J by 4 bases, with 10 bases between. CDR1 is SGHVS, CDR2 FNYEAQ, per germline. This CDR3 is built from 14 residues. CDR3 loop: CASSLVLAGTEAFF. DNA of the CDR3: TGTGCCAGCAGCTTAGTCTTAGCGGGCACTGAAGCTTTCTTT.

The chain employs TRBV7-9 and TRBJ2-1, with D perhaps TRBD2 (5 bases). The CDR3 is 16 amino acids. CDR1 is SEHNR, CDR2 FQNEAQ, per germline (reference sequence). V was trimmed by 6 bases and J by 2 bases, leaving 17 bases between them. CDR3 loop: CASREKEVGPYNEQFF. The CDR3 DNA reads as TGTGCCAGCAGGGAGAAGGAGGTCGGACCCTACAATGAGCAGTTCTTC.